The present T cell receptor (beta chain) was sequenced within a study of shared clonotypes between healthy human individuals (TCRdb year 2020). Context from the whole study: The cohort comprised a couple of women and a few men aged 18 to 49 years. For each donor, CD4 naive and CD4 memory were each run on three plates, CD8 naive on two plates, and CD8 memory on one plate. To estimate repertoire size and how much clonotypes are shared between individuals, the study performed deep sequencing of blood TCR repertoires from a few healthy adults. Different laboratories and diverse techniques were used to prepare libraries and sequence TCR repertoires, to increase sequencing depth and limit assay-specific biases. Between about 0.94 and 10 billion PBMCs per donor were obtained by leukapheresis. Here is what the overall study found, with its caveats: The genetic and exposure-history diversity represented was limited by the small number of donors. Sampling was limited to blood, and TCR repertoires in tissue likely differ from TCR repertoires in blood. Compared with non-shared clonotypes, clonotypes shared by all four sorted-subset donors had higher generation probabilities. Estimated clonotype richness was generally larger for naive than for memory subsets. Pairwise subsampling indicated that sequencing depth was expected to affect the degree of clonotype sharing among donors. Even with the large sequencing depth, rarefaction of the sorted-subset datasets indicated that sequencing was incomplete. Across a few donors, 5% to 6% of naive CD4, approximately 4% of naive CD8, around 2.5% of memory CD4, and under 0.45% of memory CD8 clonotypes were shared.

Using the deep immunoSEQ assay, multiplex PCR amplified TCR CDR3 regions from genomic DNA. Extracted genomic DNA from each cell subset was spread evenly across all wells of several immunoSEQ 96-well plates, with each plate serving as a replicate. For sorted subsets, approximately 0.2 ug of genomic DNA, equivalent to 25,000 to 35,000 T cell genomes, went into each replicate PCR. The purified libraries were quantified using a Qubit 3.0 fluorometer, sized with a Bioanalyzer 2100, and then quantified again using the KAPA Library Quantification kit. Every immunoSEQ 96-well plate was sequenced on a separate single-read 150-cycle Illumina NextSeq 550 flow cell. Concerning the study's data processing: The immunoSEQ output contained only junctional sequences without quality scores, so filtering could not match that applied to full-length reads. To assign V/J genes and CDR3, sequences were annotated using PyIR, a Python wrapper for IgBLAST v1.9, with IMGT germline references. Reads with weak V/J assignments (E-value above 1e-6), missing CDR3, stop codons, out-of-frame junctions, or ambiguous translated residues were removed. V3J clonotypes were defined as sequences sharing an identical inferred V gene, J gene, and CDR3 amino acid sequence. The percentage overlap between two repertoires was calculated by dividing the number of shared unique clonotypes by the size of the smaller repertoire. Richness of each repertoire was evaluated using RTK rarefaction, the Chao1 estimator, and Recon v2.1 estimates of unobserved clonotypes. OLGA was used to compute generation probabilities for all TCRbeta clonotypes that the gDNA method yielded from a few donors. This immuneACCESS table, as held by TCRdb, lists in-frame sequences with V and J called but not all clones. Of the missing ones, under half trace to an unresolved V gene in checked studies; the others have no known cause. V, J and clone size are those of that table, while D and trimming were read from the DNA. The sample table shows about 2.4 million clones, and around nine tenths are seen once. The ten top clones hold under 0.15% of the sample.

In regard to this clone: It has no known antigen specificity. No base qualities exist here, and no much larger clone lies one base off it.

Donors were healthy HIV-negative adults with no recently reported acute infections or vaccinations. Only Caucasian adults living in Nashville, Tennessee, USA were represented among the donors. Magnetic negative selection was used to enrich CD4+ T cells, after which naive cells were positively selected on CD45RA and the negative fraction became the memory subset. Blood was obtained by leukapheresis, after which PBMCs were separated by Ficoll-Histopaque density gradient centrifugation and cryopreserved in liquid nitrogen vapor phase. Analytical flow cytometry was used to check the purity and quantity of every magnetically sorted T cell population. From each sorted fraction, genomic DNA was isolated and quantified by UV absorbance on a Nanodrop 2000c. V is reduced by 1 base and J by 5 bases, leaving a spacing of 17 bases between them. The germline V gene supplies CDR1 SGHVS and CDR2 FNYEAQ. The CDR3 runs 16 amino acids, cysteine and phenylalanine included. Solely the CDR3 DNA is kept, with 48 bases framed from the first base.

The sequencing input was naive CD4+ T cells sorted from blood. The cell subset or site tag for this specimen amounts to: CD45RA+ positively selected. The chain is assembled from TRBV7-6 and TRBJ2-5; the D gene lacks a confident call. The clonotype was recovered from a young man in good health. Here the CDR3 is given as CASSLGPLGPGETQYF. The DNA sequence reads TGTGCCAGCAGCTTAGGACCCCTAGGTCCCGGGGAGACCCAGTACTTC.